This TCR beta chain is drawn from a study of beta chain features in type 1 diabetes. Sequencing targeted expressed TCRB transcripts, as all isolated RNA had been reverse transcribed. Repertoires were generated with immunoSEQ multiplex PCR, while TCRdb's copy carries only in-frame clones and drops some. Of around 500,000 clones in the sample, about 32% were seen once. V was cut by 5 bases and J by 3 bases, with 5 bases left in between. The CDR3 is 11 amino acids. CDR1 KGHSH and CDR2 LQKENI come from the germline V gene. The TCR comes from a man aged 18 to 35 in good health. The V gene is TRBV18, the J gene TRBJ2-7; TRBD2 might be the D (5 bases). Sequencing was done on a sample of naive CD4+ T cells from blood. The CDR3 region is CASSEGYEQYF. In nucleotides, the CDR3 is TGTGCCAGCTCAGAGGGCTACGAGCAGTACTTC.